This entry lists 30 T cell receptor beta chains sequenced from one sample in a study of human T cells and chemical hapten exposure. TCRdb recomputed calls from the RACE reads with MiXCR, one row per CDR3 protein. Of around 40,000 distinct CDR3 sequences in the sample, about an eighth are singletons; the top ten hold roughly 2%. The sample's time point: patch test 3, about 24 weeks after DPC sensitization. Treatment denoted: therapeutic diphenylcyclopropenone sensitization with weekly scalp DPC. Unfractionated whole blood served as the source for total RNA extraction. Sequenced material: whole blood, taken in connection with sensitization to the hapten diphenylcyclopropenone (DPC). These receptors all come from a woman aged 40 to 50 with alopecia areata. Some clones in this sample may be carry-over from other donors' samples.

This clonotype was seen at least ten times. The CDR3 nucleotides are TGCGCCAGCAGCTTGGTTACAGGGGTCGCGGACGAGCAGTACTTC. Amino acids: CASSLVTGVADEQYF. This chain connects TRBV5-1 to TRBJ2-7, with 7 bases matching TRBD1. Germline CDR1 is SGHRS and CDR2 is YFSETQ. This CDR3 is built from 15 residues. V shed 0 bases, J shed 5 bases, and the junction held 8 bases outside the gene matches.

This clonotype was observed a handful of times. The chain employs TRBV25-1 and TRBJ2-7, with 9 bases fitting TRBD2. Per the germline V gene, CDR1 is MGHDK and CDR2 is SYGVNS. V lost 2 bases and J lost 3; bases outside the gene matches: 5. The CDR3 is made up of 15 amino acids. The CDR3 nucleotides read TGTGCCAGCAGTGAAGGACTAGCGCGGCACTACGAGCAGTACTTC. Translating it yields CASSEGLARHYEQYF.

This clonotype was observed many times. The J gene is TRBJ1-1, the V gene TRBV7-9, with D uncertain. Trimming took 3 bases from V and 6 from J, leaving 8 bases between them. The germline V gene encodes CDR1 SEHNR and CDR2 FQNEAQ (reference sequence). The CDR3 totals 12 residues. CDR3 nucleotides: TGTGCCAGCAGCTTGAATAAGCCTGAAGCTTTCTTT. Protein sequence: CASSLNKPEAFF.

This clonotype was observed a few times. The chain carries TRBV28 and TRBJ2-3, with D unresolved. Trimming shortened V by 4 bases and J by 4 bases, and 6 bases separated the two germline ends. The length of the CDR3 is 12 residues. CDR1 MDHEN and CDR2 SYDVKM come from the germline V gene. CDR3 protein: CASSSGSDTQYF. The CDR3 DNA reads TGTGCCAGCAGTTCCGGTTCAGATACGCAGTATTTT. The full variable domain, in which reference TRBV28 and TRBJ2-3 provide the parts outside the CDR3, is DVKVTQSSRYLVKRTGEKVFLECVQDMDHENMFWYRQDPGLGLRLIYFSYDVKMKEKGDIPEGYSVSREKKERFSLILESASTNQTSMYLCASSSGSDTQYFGPGTRLTVL.

This clonotype appeared a few times. This chain uses TRBV29-1 with TRBJ2-2; no clear D. CDR1 and CDR2 (germline): SQVTM, ANQGSEA. This CDR3 is 11 amino acids long. V gave up 0 bases and J gave up 12 bases, with 8 bases separating them. CDR3 in amino acids: CSVEDYDKLFF. The CDR3 DNA reads TGCAGCGTTGAAGACTACGATAAGCTGTTTTTT.

This clonotype was seen at least ten times. The chain recombines TRBV30 with TRBJ1-5, with 9 positions matching TRBD1. With 1 base clipped from V and 6 bases from J, the junction kept 7 bases outside the gene matches. Germline-derived CDR1 and CDR2 are GTSNPN and SVGIG (reference sequence). This CDR3 comprises 15 residues. CDR3 coding DNA: TGTGCCTGGAGTGGTCCGGGACAGGGCGGTCAGCCCCAGCATTTT. It encodes CAWSGPGQGGQPQHF.

There are many counts of this clonotype. The chain links TRBV10-3 to TRBJ2-3, with 8 bases identical to TRBD1. The CDR3 runs to 16 residues. The V segment lost 4 bases and the J segment 1 base; nucleotides outside the gene matches: 7. The V gene's germline CDR1 is ENHRY and CDR2 SYGVKD. The CDR3 DNA reads TGTGCCATCAGTGGTGGACAGGGACAAGGCACAGATACGCAGTATTTT. Protein: CAISGGQGQGTDTQYF.

The V and J genes are TRBV28 and TRBJ2-7, with D possibly called TRBD1 or TRBD2 (5 bases each). The CDR3 consists of 16 residues. Germline lookup yields CDR1 MDHEN and CDR2 SYDVKM. The germline V and J ends were trimmed by 0 bases and 4 bases, with 16 bases remaining between them. CDR3 nucleotide sequence: TGTGCCAGCAGTTTATGGGCCGAAGCTGGGGGTTACGAGCAGTACTTC. Translation: CASSLWAEAGGYEQYF.

This clonotype was counted between two and nine times. The rearrangement joins TRBV28 to TRBJ1-1; a weak D match, TRBD1 (6 bases). The germline gives CDR1 MDHEN, CDR2 SYDVKM. V dropped 4 bases and J dropped 11 bases, with 14 bases sitting between them. This CDR3 has 12 residues. The DNA of the CDR3 is TGTGCCAGCAGTTCCTACAGGGAATCCGCTTTCTTT. The encoded protein is CASSSYRESAFF.

The chain couples TRBV4-3 to TRBJ2-1; D might be TRBD1 (5 bases). The CDR3 runs to 15 residues. Germline loops: CDR1 LGHNA, CDR2 YSLEER. Trimming removed 0 bases at V and 0 bases at J, with 6 bases between. The CDR3 sequence is CASSQDGASYNEQFF. The CDR3 DNA reads as TGCGCCAGCAGCCAAGATGGGGCCTCCTACAATGAGCAGTTCTTC.

This clonotype was recorded many times. The chain joins TRBV29-1 to TRBJ2-5; perhaps D is TRBD1 or TRBD2 (5 bases each). The ends were cut back, 4 bases at V and 5 bases at J, with 11 bases in the middle. CDR3 length: 12 amino acids. Germline V lookup: CDR1 SQVTM, CDR2 ANQGSEA. The CDR3 reads CSVVRGWETQYF. As DNA, the CDR3 is TGCAGCGTTGTGAGGGGTTGGGAGACCCAGTACTTC.

This clonotype has more than one count but fewer than ten. The rearrangement joins TRBV28 to TRBJ2-7; possible D gene TRBD2, 5 bases. V was shortened by 8 bases and J by 4 bases, with 9 bases between the two germline ends. This CDR3 comprises 11 residues. Germline-derived CDR1 and CDR2 are MDHEN and SYDVKM. The CDR3 region has the DNA TGTGCCAGCGGGAGCCGTTACGAGCAGTACTTC. Translation: CASGSRYEQYF.

In its sample, this clonotype was seen a few times. The rearrangement links TRBV7-9 to TRBJ1-5; 7 nucleotides align to TRBD1. CDR1 is SEHNR and CDR2 is FQNEAQ in the germline V gene (reference sequence). The CDR3 is made up of 17 amino acids. V shed 2 bases, J shed 6 bases, and the junction held 13 bases outside the gene matches. CDR3 nucleotide sequence: TGTGCCAGCAGCTTATTCATTTCCGGGACAGTCTCTCAGCCCCAGCATTTT. This sequence encodes CASSLFISGTVSQPQHF.

The chain has TRBV18 and TRBJ1-1; D is undetermined. This CDR3 is 13 amino acids long. V was pared by 1 base and J by 1 base, with 4 bases between. CDR1 KGHSH and CDR2 LQKENI come from the germline V gene. The CDR3 loop is CASSPLQNTEAFF. The CDR3 DNA follows: TGTGCCAGCTCACCACTGCAGAACACTGAAGCTTTCTTT.

The rearrangement links TRBV29-1 to TRBJ2-5, with TRBD1 identical over 8 bases. The CDR3 contains 13 residues. V shed 6 bases, J shed 5 bases, and the junction held 8 bases outside the gene matches. Looked up from germline, CDR1 is SQVTM and CDR2 is ANQGSEA. The CDR3 reads CSVAFRGRETQYF. CDR3 nucleotide sequence: TGCAGCGTAGCCTTCAGGGGGCGCGAGACCCAGTACTTC.

Many counts were recorded for this clonotype. This sequence joins TRBV7-9 and TRBJ2-3, with D uncertain. From germline, CDR1 is SEHNR and CDR2 FQNEAQ (reference sequence). Trimming stripped 3 bases from V and 4 bases from J, with 11 bases between. This CDR3 is 14 amino acids long. CDR3 DNA: TGTGCCAGCAGCTTTGGTACTGCCCCAGATACGCAGTATTTT. This gives the protein CASSFGTAPDTQYF.

The J gene is TRBJ2-2, the V gene TRBV5-1, with a weak D call TRBD1 (6 bases). V gave up 0 bases and J gave up 0 bases, with 9 bases separating them. Germline V gene lookup returns CDR1 SGHRS and CDR2 YFSETQ. The length of the CDR3 is 16 residues. DNA of the CDR3: TGCGCCAGCAGCTTGGAATCAGGGGCGAACACCGGGGAGCTGTTTTTT. This sequence encodes CASSLESGANTGELFF.

This rearrangement joins TRBV10-3 to TRBJ2-7, with D unclear. The V gene lost 4 bases and the J gene lost 2 bases, with 15 bases spanning the gap. The V gene's germline CDR1 is ENHRY and CDR2 SYGVKD. The CDR3 is made up of 15 amino acids. The CDR3 DNA is TGTGCCATCAGTGTCGGACGTCCGGGCCCCTACGAGCAGTACTTC. Translated, it gives CAISVGRPGPYEQYF.

This clonotype was counted between two and nine times. The junction and the germline gene differ at one end; a read error may be behind it. The V and J genes are TRBV4-3 and TRBJ2-1; either TRBD1 or TRBD2 may fit D (5 bases each). The CDR3 sequence is 12 residues long. Germline V CDR1 and CDR2: LGHNA, YSLEER. The CDR3 region is CASSQGGDPQVF. CDR3 bases: TGCGCCAGCAGCCAAGGAGGGGACCCGCAGGTCTTC.

The chain links TRBV29-1 to TRBJ2-7; tentative D call: TRBD2 (6 bases). V lost 7 bases and J 1 base, leaving 11 bases between the germline ends. Germline loops: CDR1 SQVTM, CDR2 ANQGSEA. The CDR3 spans 12 residues. Written as DNA, the CDR3 is TGCAGCGCCGGGACTGGGTCCTACGAGCAGTACTTC. Its translation: CSAGTGSYEQYF.

V usage is TRBV2 and J usage is TRBJ2-7, with a tentative D call TRBD1 (6 bases). V dropped 1 base and J dropped 4 bases, with 14 bases sitting between them. Germline CDR1 and CDR2: SNHLY and FYNNEI. This CDR3 region has 15 residues. The CDR3 region is CASSEVGRGGYEQYF. The DNA for the CDR3 is TGTGCCAGCAGTGAAGTTGGCAGGGGCGGGTACGAGCAGTACTTC.

This clonotype was seen many times. The chain joins TRBV5-4 to TRBJ2-7; no clear D gene. This CDR3 is 12 amino acids long. Trimming removed 1 base from V and 1 base from J, with 3 bases in between. Germline V CDR1 and CDR2: SGHNT, YYREEE (reference sequence). The CDR3 nucleotides are TGTGCCAGCAGCTTGCAATCCTACGAGCAGTACTTC. As protein: CASSLQSYEQYF.

This clonotype was seen only a few times. The chain employs TRBV4-1 and TRBJ2-3, with D unresolved. The ends were cut back, 1 base at V and 4 bases at J, with 3 bases in the middle. Germline V lookup: CDR1 MGHRA, CDR2 YSYEKL. This CDR3 contains 12 residues. CDR3 bases: TGCGCCAGCAGCCAAGGAGCAGATACGCAGTATTTT. Translated: CASSQGADTQYF.

Many counts were recorded for this clonotype. The rearrangement uses TRBV5-6 and TRBJ1-2; 7 bases agree with TRBD1. J was trimmed by 8 bases and V by 4 bases; bases with no gene match: 5. Germline loops: CDR1 SGHDT, CDR2 YYEEEE. The CDR3 has 12 amino acids. The CDR3 DNA follows: TGTGCCAGCAGCAGGGACAGTCGCGGCTACACCTTC. It specifies CASSRDSRGYTF.

The chain joins TRBV9 to TRBJ1-2; D gene uncertain. The CDR3 sequence is 16 residues long. The ends were cut back, 0 bases at V and 4 bases at J, with 16 bases in the middle. Germline V CDR1 and CDR2: SGDLS, YYNGEE. The CDR3 DNA sequence: TGTGCCAGCAGCGTAGGATCGCCCAATGGGATCTATGGCTACACCTTC. Its translation: CASSVGSPNGIYGYTF.

This clonotype was seen repeatedly, ten times or more. This chain connects TRBV5-6 to TRBJ1-2; no clear D. This CDR3 region has 14 residues. CDR1 is SGHDT and CDR2 is YYEEEE in the germline V gene. Trimming took off 0 bases at V and 4 bases at J, with 10 bases between the two ends. This CDR3 is CASSLEDGLYGYTF. The CDR3, as DNA: TGTGCCAGCAGCTTGGAAGACGGACTCTATGGCTACACCTTC.

There are a few counts of this clonotype. This rearrangement joins TRBV29-1 to TRBJ2-1, with D possibly matching TRBD1 (5 bases). Germline V gene sequence: CDR1 SQVTM, CDR2 ANQGSEA. CDR3 length equals 14 residues. Trimming removed 7 bases from V and 0 bases from J, with 13 bases in between. The CDR3: CSADPTDSYNEQFF. In DNA form, the CDR3 reads TGCAGCGCCGACCCGACAGACTCCTACAATGAGCAGTTCTTC.

This CDR3 reads CSVLPGETDTQYF. As DNA, the CDR3 is TGCAGCGTTCTCCCGGGGGAAACAGATACGCAGTATTTT. The chain joins TRBV29-1 to TRBJ2-3, with D possibly being TRBD2 (6 bases). Germline CDR1 reads SQVTM; CDR2 reads ANQGSEA. CDR3 length: 13 amino acids. With 5 bases removed from V and 3 bases from J, the gap between germline ends came to 12 bases.

This clonotype has more than one count but fewer than ten. The chain recombines TRBV5-4 with TRBJ2-7; D is possibly TRBD2 (5 bases). This CDR3 contains 13 residues. The V and J ends lost 4 bases and 4 bases respectively, with 12 bases between them. Germline V CDR1 and CDR2: SGHNT, YYREEE (reference sequence). CDR3 DNA: TGTGCCAGCAGCCAACCACTAGGGTACGAGCAGTACTTC. Encoded protein: CASSQPLGYEQYF.

Worth noting for this clonotype: A much larger clonotype is one base distant, so this may be a read error. The rearrangement uses TRBV28 and TRBJ2-1; D unresolved. V was shortened by 5 bases and J by 2 bases, with 1 base between the two germline ends. The CDR3 totals 11 residues. The V gene's germline CDR1 is MDHEN and CDR2 SYDVKM. The CDR3 spells CASSPYNEQFF. The CDR3, as DNA: TGTGCCAGCAGTCCCTACAATGAGCAGTTCTTC. Variable domain in full (rest from reference TRBV28 and TRBJ2-1): DVKVTQSSRYLVKRTGEKVFLECVQDMDHENMFWYRQDPGLGLRLIYFSYDVKMKEKGDIPEGYSVSREKKERFSLILESASTNQTSMYLCASSPYNEQFFGPGTRLTVL.